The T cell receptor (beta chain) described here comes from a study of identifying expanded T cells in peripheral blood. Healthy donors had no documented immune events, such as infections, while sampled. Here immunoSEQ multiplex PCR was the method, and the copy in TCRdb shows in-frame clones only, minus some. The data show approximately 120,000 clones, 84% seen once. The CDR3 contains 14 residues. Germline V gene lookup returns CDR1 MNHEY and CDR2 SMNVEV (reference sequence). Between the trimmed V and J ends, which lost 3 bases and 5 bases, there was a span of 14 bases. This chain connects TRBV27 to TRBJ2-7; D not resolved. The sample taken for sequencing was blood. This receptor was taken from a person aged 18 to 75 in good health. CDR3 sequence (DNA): TGTGCCAGCAGTTTGTATACTATGGGCCACGAGCAGTACTTC. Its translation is CASSLYTMGHEQYF.